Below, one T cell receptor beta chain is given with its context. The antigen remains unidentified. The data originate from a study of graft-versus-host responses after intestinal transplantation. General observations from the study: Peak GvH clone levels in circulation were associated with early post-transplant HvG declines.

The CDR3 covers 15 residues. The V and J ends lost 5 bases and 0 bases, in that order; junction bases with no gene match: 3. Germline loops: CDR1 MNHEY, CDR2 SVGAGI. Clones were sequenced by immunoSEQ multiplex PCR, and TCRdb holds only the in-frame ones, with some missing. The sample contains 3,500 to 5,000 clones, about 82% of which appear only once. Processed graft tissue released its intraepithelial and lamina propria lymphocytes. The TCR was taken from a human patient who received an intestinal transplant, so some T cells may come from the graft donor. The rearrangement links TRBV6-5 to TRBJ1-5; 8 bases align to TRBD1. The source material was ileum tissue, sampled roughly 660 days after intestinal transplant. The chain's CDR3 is CASSGTGYSNQPQHF. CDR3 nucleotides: TGTGCCAGCAGTGGGACAGGTTATAGCAATCAGCCCCAGCATTTT.